This T cell receptor (beta chain) was found in a study of shared clonotypes between healthy human individuals. Turning to the study itself: Aged 18 to 49, the donors were a couple of women and a few men.

Every immunoSEQ plate was one replicate of a subset's evenly spread DNA. TCRdb keeps only in-frame clones here, not all; method: immunoSEQ multiplex PCR. There are 400,000 to 600,000 clones in the sample; about 79% occur only once, and roughly an eighth lies in the top ten. This CDR3 has 16 residues. J was trimmed by 5 bases and V by 0 bases; bases with no gene match: 7. CDR1 and CDR2 from the germline V gene are SGHRS and YFSETQ. This clone was seen a handful of times. The sequence derives from a woman aged 35 to 49 in good health. Some clones in this sample may be carry-over from other donors' samples. Sequences were obtained from PBMCs. J is TRBJ2-5 and V is TRBV5-1, with TRBD2 matching 10 bases. The CDR3 region is CASSLAASGSIETQYF. CDR3 DNA: TGCGCCAGCAGCTTGGCGGCTAGCGGGAGTATTGAGACCCAGTACTTC.